The text below deals with one T cell receptor beta chain. Its antigen is still unknown. V shed 3 bases and J shed 2 bases, with 12 bases lying between them. The V gene's germline CDR1 is SGDLS and CDR2 YYNGEE. The CDR3 runs 15 residues. As part of library construction, unique molecular identifiers were attached to individual cDNA molecules. A single record per CDR3 protein comes from TCRdb applying MiXCR to the 5' RACE reads. The table shows 70,000 to 75,000 distinct CDR3 sequences, with about an eighth occurring only once. This entry belongs to a study of early T cells in non-severe SARS-CoV-2 infection. Study-level information: Sequencing targeted bulk RNA from unsorted whole blood, leaving chains unpaired.

Regarding the study as a whole: Private and CD4 specificities were missed by VDJdb matching, skewed to anti-spike CD8.

The chain combines TRBV9 with TRBJ2-4, with TRBD1 as a possible D gene (6 bases). Material for sequencing was whole blood. This clonotype was sampled from an adult who was a healthcare worker with PCR-confirmed SARS-CoV-2 infection or an uninfected control (not recorded which). The CDR3 is CASSAQGFSKNIQYF. CDR3 nucleotide sequence: TGTGCCAGCAGCGCCCAGGGGTTTTCCAAAAACATTCAGTACTTC.